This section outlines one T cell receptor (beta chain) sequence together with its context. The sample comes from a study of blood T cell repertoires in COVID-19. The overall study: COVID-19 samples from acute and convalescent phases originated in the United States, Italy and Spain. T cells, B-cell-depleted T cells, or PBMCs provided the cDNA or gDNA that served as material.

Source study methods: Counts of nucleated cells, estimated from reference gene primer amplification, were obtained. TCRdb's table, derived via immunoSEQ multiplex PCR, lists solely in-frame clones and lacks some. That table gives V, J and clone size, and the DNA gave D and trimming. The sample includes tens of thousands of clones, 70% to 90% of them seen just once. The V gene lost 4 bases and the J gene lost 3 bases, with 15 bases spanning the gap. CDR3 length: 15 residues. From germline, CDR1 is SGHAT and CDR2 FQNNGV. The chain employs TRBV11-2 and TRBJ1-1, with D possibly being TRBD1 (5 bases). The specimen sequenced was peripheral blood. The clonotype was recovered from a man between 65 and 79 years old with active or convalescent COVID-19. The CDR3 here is CASSSLDRPYTEAFF. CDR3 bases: TGTGCCAGCAGCTCCTTAGACAGACCGTACACTGAAGCTTTCTTT. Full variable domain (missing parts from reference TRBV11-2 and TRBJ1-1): EAGVAQSPRYKIIEKRQSVAFWCNPISGHATLYWYQQILGQGPKLLIQFQNNGVVDDSQLPKDRFSAERLKGVDSTLKIQPAKLEDSAVYLCASSSLDRPYTEAFFGQGTRLTVV.